This T cell receptor beta chain was retrieved from a study of glioma-infiltrating T cells after dendritic cell vaccination. Time point indicated: after dendritic cell vaccination, including at tumor progression/relapse. Selection required adequate fresh-frozen tumor tissue plus more than two years' survival data. Sequencing used immunoSEQ multiplex PCR; TCRdb keeps in-frame clones, though not all of them. The profile shows tens of thousands of clones, around 87% of them singletons. Study-wide results and caveats: Few patients contributed both blood and tumor specimens.

J gave up 0 bases and V 1 base, and 17 bases lay outside the gene matches. Germline CDR1 and CDR2: SNHLY and FYNNEI. The CDR3 extends over 21 amino acids. As for this clone: Its cognate antigen is unknown.

This material consisted of blood, taken after dendritic cell vaccination. The TCR originated in a human donor with glioblastoma. The chain joins TRBV2 to TRBJ2-3, with 9 nucleotides matching TRBD2. In DNA form, the CDR3 reads TGTGCCAGCAGTGAAGTTACCGGGCTACGGCTAGCGGGATCCAGCACAGATACGCAGTATTTT. Residues: CASSEVTGLRLAGSSTDTQYF.